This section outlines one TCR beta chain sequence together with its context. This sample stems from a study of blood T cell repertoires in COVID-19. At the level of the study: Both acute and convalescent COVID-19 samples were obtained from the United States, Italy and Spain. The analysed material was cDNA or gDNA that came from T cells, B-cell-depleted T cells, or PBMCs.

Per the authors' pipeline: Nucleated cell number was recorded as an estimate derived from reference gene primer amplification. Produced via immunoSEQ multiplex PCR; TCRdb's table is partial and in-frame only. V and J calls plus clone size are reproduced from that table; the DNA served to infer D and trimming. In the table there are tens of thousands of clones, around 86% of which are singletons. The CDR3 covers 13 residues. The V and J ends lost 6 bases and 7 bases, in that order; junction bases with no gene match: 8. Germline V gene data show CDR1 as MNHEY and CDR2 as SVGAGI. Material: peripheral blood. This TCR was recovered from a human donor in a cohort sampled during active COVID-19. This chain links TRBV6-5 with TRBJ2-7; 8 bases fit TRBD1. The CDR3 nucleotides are TGTGCCAGCAGCGCCGGGACAGGTTTTGAGCAGTACTTC. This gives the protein CASSAGTGFEQYF.